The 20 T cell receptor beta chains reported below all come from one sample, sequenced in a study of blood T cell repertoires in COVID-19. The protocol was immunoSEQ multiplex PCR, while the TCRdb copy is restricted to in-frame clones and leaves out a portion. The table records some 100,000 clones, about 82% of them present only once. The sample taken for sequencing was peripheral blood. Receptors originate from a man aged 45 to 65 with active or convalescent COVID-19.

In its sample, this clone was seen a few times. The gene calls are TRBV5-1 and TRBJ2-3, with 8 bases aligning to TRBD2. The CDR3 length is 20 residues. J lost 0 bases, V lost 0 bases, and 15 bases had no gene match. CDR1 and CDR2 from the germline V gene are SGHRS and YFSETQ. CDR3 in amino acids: CASSLEGRKLASGSTDTQYF. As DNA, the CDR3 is TGCGCCAGCAGCTTGGAGGGTCGGAAGCTGGCTAGCGGGAGCACAGATACGCAGTATTTT.

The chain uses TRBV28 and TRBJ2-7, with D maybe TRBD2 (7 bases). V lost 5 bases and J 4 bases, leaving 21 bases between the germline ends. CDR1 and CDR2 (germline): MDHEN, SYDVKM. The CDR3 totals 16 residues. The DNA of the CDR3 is TGTGCCAGCAGTCTGGGGGGGAGTGGGGGCAGATACGAGCAGTACTTC. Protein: CASSLGGSGGRYEQYF. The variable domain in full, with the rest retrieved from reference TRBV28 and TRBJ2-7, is DVKVTQSSRYLVKRTGEKVFLECVQDMDHENMFWYRQDPGLGLRLIYFSYDVKMKEKGDIPEGYSVSREKKERFSLILESASTNQTSMYLCASSLGGSGGRYEQYFGPGTRLTVT.

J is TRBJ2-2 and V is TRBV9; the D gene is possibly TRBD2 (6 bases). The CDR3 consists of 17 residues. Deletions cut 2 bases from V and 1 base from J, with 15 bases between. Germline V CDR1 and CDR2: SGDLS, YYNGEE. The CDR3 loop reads CASSVLEGNWNTGELFF. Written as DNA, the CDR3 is TGTGCCAGCAGCGTCCTGGAGGGGAACTGGAACACCGGGGAGCTGTTTTTT.

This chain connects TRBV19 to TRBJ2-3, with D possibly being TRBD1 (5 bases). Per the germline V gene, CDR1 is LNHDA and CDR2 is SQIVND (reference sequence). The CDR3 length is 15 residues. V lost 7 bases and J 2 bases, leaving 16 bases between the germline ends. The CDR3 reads CASIENRSPTDTQYF. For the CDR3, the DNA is TGTGCCAGTATCGAGAACAGGAGTCCCACAGATACGCAGTATTTT.

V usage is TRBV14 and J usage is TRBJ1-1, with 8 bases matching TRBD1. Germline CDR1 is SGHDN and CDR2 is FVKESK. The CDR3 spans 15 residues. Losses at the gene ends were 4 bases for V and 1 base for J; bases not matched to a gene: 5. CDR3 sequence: CASSRRQGPNTEAFF. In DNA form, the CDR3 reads TGTGCCAGCAGCCGGCGACAGGGGCCGAACACTGAAGCTTTCTTT.

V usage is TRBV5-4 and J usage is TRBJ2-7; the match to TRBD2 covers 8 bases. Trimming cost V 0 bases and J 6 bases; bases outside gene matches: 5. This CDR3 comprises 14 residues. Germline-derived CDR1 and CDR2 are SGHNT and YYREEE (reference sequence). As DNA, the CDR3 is TGTGCCAGCAGCTTGGAGAGCGGGAGATCCGAGCAGTACTTC. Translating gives CASSLESGRSEQYF.

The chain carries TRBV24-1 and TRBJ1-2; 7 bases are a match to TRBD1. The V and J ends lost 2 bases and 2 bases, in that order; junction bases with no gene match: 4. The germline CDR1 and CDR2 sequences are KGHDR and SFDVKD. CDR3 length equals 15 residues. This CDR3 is CATSDYGTENYGYTF. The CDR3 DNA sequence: TGTGCCACCAGTGATTATGGGACAGAAAACTATGGCTACACCTTC.

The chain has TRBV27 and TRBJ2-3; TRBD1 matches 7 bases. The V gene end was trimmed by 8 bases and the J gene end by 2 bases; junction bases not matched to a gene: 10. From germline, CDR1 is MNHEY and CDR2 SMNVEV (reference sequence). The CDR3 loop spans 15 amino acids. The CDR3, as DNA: TGTGCCAGCCGACCCGGGACAGTCCTCACAGATACGCAGTATTTT. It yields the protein CASRPGTVLTDTQYF.

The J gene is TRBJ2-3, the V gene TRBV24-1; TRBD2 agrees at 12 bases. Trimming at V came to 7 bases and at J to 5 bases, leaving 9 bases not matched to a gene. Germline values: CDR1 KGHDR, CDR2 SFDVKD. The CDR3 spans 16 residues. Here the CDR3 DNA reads TGTGCCACCAGCCGGACTAGCGGGACTGCTTTAGATACGCAGTATTTT. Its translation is CATSRTSGTALDTQYF.

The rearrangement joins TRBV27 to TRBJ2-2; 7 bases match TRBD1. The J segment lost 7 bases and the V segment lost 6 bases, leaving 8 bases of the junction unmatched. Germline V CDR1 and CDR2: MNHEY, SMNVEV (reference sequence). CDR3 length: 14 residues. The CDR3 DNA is TGTGCCAGCAGGACAGGGATTTTAGGCGGGGAGCTGTTTTTT. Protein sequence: CASRTGILGGELFF.

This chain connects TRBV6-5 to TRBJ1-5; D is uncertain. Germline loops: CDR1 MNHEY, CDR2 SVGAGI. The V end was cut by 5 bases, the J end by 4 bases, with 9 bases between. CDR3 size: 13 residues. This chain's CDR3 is CASSLGVNQPQHF. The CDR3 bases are TGTGCCAGCAGTCTGGGCGTAAATCAGCCCCAGCATTTT.

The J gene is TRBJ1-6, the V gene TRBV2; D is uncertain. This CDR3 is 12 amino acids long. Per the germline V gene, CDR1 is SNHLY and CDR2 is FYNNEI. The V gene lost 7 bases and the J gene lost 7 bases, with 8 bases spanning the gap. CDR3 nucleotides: TGTGCCAGCAACACAGAGAATTCACCCCTCCACTTT. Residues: CASNTENSPLHF.

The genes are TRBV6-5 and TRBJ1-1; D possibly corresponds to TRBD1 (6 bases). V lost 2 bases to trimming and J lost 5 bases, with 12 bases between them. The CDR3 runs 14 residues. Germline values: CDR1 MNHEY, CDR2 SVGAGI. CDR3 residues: CASSYGGAGTEAFF. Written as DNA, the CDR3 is TGTGCCAGCAGTTACGGGGGGGCCGGTACTGAAGCTTTCTTT.

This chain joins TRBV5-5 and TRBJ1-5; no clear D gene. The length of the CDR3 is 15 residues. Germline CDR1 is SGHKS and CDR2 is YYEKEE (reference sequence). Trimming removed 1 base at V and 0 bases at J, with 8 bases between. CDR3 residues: CASSLNYYSNQPQHF. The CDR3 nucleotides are TGTGCCAGCAGCTTGAATTATTATAGCAATCAGCCCCAGCATTTT.

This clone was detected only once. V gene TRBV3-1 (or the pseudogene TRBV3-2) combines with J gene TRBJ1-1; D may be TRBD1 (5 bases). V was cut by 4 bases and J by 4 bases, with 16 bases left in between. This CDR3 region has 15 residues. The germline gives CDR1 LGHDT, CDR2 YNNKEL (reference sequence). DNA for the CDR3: TGTGCCAGCAGCCTTACGATGGGGGAGGGCACTGAAGCTTTCTTT. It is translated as CASSLTMGEGTEAFF.

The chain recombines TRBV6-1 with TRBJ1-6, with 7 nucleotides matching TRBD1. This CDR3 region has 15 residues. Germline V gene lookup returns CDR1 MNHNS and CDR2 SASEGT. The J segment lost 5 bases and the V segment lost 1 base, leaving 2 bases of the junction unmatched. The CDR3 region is CASSEVGTDNSPLHF. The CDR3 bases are TGTGCCAGCAGTGAAGTCGGGACAGATAATTCACCCCTCCACTTT.

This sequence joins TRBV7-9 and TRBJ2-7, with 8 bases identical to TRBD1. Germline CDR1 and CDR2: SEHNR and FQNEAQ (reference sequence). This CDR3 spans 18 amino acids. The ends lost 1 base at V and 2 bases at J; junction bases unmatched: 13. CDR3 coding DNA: TGTGCCAGCAGCTTAGGCCCACTGACAGGGGCTACTACCTACGAGCAGTACTTC. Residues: CASSLGPLTGATTYEQYF.

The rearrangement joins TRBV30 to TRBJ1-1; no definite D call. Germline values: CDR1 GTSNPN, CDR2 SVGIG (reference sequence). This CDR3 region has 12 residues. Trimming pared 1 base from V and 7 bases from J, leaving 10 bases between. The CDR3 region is CAWSATTIEAFF. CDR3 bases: TGTGCCTGGAGTGCGACAACCATTGAAGCTTTCTTT.

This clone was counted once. CDR3 in amino acids: CASRDSLGYTF. The CDR3 DNA reads TGTGCCAGCAGGGACAGCCTGGGCTACACCTTC. V and J are TRBV6-5 and TRBJ1-2, with D possibly being TRBD1 (6 bases). The germline CDR1 and CDR2 sequences are MNHEY and SVGAGI. This CDR3 is 11 amino acids long. Trimming took off 6 bases at V and 8 bases at J, with 10 bases between the two ends.

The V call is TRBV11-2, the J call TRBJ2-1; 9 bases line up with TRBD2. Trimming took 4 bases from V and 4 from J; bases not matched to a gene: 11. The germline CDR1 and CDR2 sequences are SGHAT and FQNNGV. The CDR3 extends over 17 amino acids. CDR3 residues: CASSWWSSGEPYNEQFF. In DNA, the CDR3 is TGTGCCAGCAGCTGGTGGTCTAGCGGGGAACCGTACAATGAGCAGTTCTTC.